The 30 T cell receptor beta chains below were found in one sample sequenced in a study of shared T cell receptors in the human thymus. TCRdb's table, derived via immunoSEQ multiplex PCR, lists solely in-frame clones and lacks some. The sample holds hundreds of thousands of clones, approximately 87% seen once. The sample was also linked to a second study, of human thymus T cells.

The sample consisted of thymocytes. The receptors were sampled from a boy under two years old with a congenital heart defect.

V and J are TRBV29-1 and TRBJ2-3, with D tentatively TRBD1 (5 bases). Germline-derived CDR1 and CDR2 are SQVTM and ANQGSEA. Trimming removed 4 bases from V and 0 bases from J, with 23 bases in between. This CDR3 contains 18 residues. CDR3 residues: CSVGGRASRISSTDTQYF. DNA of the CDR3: TGCAGCGTTGGTGGCAGGGCCTCCCGAATCTCCAGCACAGATACGCAGTATTTT.

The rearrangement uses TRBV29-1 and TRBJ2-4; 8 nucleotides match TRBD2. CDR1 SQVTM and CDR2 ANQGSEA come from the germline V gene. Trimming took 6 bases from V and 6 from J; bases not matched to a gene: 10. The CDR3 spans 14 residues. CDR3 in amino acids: CSVALGLAGNIQYF. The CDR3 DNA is TGCAGCGTAGCCCTTGGACTAGCTGGAAACATTCAGTACTTC.

CDR3 region: CASSGDTRYNSPLHF. CDR3 nucleotide sequence: TGTGCCAGCAGTGGGGACACCAGGTATAATTCACCCCTCCACTTT. This sequence joins TRBV6-1 and TRBJ1-6, with TRBD1 as a possible D gene (6 bases). CDR3 length: 15 amino acids. V gave up 4 bases and J gave up 4 bases, with 11 bases separating them. CDR1 and CDR2 from the germline V gene are MNHNS and SASEGT.

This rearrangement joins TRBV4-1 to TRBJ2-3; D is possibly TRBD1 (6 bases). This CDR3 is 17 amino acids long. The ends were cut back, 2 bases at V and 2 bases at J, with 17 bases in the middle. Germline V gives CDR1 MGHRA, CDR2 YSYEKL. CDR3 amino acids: CASSQTVPRGITDTQYF. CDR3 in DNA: TGCGCCAGCAGCCAAACAGTCCCCAGGGGTATCACAGATACGCAGTATTTT.

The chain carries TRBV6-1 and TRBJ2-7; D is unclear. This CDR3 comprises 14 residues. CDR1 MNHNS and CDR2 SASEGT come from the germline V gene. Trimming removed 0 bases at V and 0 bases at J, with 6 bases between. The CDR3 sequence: CASSEARSSYEQYF. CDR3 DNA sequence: TGTGCCAGCAGTGAAGCGAGGAGCTCCTACGAGCAGTACTTC.

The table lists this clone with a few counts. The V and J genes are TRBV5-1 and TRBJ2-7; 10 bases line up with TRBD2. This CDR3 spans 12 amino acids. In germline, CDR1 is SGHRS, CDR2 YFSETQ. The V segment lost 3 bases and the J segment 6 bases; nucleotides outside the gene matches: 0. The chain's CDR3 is CASSWTSGEQYF. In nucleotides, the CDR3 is TGCGCCAGCAGCTGGACTAGCGGCGAGCAGTACTTC.

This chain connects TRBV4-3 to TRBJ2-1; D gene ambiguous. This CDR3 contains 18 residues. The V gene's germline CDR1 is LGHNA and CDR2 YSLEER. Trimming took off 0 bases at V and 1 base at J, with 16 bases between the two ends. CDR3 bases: TGCGCCAGCAGCCAAGATGTCCACCCAATCGGGTCCTACAATGAGCAGTTCTTC. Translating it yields CASSQDVHPIGSYNEQFF.

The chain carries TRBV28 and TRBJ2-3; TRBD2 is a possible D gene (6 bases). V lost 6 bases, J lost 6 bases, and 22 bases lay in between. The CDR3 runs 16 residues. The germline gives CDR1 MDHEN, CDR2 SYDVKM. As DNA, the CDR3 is TGTGCCAGCAGCCTAATAGGCGGGACTGCCCCGGATACGCAGTATTTT. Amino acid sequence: CASSLIGGTAPDTQYF.

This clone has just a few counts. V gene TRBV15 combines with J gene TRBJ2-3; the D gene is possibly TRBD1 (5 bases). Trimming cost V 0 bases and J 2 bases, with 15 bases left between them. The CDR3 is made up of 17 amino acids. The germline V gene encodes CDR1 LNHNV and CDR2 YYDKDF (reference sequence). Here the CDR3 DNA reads TGTGCCACCAGCAGAGAGGCCGTAGGGGAATCCACAGATACGCAGTATTTT. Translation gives CATSREAVGESTDTQYF.

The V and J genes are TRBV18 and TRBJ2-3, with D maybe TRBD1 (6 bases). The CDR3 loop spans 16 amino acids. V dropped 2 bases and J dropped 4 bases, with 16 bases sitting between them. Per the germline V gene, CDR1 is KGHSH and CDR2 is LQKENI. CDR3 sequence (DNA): TGTGCCAGCTCACCATCCGAACAGGGCCATCCAGATACGCAGTATTTT. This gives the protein CASSPSEQGHPDTQYF.

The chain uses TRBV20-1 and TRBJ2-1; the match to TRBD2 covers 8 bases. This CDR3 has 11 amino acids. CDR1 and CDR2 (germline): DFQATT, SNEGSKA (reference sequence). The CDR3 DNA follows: TGCAGAGTGACTAGCGTAGATGAGCAGTTCTTC. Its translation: CRVTSVDEQFF.

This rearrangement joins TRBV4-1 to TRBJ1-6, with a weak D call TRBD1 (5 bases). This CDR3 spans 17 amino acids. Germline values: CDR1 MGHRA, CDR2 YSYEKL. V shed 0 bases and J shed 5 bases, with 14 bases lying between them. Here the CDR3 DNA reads TGCGCCAGCAGCCAAGATTACTTGGACAACGATAATTCACCCCTCCACTTT. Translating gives CASSQDYLDNDNSPLHF.

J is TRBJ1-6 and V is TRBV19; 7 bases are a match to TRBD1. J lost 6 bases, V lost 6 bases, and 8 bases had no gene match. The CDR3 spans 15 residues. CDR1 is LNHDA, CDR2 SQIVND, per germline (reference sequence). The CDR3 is CASRRQGASNSPLHF. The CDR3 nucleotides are TGTGCCAGTAGAAGACAGGGAGCGAGTAATTCACCCCTCCACTTT.

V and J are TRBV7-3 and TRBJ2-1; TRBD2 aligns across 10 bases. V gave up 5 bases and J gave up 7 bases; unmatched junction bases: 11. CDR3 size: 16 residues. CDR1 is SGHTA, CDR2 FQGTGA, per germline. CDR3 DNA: TGTGCCAGCAGCCTAAAGCTAGCGGGGGAGACGAATGAGCAGTTCTTC. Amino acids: CASSLKLAGETNEQFF. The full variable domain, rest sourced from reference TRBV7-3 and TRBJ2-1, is GAGVSQTPSNKVTEKGKYVELRCDPISGHTALYWYRQSLGQGPEFLIYFQGTGAADDSGLPNDRFFAVRPEGSVSTLKIQRTERGDSAVYLCASSLKLAGETNEQFFGPGTRLTVL.

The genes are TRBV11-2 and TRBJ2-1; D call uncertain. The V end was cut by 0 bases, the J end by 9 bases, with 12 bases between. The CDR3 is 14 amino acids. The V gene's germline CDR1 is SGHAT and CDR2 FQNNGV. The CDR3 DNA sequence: TGTGCCAGCAGCTTAGAGCGTCTAGTTCTTGAGCAGTTCTTC. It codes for CASSLERLVLEQFF. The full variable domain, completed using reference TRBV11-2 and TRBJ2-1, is EAGVAQSPRYKIIEKRQSVAFWCNPISGHATLYWYQQILGQGPKLLIQFQNNGVVDDSQLPKDRFSAERLKGVDSTLKIQPAKLEDSAVYLCASSLERLVLEQFFGPGTRLTVL.

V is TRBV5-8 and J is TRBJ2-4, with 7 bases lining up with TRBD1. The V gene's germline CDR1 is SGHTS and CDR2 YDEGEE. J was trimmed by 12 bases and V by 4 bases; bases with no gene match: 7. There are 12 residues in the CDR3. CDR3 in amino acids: CASSVRQGSQYF. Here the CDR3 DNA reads TGTGCCAGCAGCGTACGACAGGGCTCTCAGTACTTC.

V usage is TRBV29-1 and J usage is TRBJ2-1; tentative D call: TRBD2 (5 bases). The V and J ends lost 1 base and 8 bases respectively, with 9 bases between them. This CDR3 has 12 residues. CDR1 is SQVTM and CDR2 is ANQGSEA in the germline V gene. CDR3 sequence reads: CSVEGGPYEQFF. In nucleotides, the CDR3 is TGCAGCGTTGAAGGAGGGCCCTATGAGCAGTTCTTC.

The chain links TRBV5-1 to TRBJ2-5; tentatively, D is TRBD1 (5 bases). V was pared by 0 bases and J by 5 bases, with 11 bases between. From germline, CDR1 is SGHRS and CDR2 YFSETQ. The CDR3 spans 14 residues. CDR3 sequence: CASSLDRPGETQYF. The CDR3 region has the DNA TGCGCCAGCAGCTTGGATCGGCCAGGGGAGACCCAGTACTTC.

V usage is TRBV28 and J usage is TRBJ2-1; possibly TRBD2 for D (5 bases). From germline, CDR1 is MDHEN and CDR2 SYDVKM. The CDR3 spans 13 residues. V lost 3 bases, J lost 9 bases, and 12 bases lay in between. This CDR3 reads CASSFNEGGEQFF. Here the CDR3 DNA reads TGTGCCAGCAGTTTTAATGAGGGCGGTGAGCAGTTCTTC.

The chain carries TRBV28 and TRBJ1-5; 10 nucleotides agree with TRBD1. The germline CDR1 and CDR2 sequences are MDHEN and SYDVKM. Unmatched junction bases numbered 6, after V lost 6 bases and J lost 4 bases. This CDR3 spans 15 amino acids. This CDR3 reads CASSGQGGSNQPQHF. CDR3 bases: TGTGCCAGCAGCGGACAGGGGGGGTCAAATCAGCCCCAGCATTTT.

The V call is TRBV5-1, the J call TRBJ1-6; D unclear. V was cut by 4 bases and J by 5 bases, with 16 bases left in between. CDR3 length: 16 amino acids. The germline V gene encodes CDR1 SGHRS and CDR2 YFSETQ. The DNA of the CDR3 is TGCGCCAGCAGCCCGGACGGGATTACGGATAATTCACCCCTCCACTTT. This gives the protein CASSPDGITDNSPLHF.

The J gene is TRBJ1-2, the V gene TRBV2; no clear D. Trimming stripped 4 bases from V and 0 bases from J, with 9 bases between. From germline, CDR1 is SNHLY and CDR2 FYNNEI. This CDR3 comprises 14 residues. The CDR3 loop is CASSVAVSNYGYTF. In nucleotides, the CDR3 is TGTGCCAGCAGTGTCGCGGTATCTAACTATGGCTACACCTTC.

The CDR3 spells CASSPPPGQPNYGYTF. The CDR3 DNA sequence: TGTGCCAGCAGCCCCCCCCCGGGACAGCCTAACTATGGCTACACCTTC. This chain links TRBV7-9 with TRBJ1-2; TRBD1 matches at 7 bases. CDR1 is SEHNR and CDR2 is FQNEAQ in the germline V gene (reference sequence). The CDR3 covers 16 residues. Trimming cost V 5 bases and J 0 bases; bases outside gene matches: 9.

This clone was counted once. The CDR3 is CASSLFRAGANVLTF. The DNA for the CDR3 is TGTGCCAGCAGTTTATTCAGGGCTGGGGCCAACGTCCTGACTTTC. This chain links TRBV27 with TRBJ2-6, with a tentative D call TRBD1 (5 bases). The CDR3 consists of 15 residues. The germline V gene encodes CDR1 MNHEY and CDR2 SMNVEV (reference sequence). The V and J ends lost 1 base and 2 bases respectively, with 6 bases between them.

CDR3 protein: CSVGTGGSGTNSYEQYF. Written as DNA, the CDR3 is TGCAGCGTTGGGACAGGGGGTAGCGGGACAAACTCCTACGAGCAGTACTTC. J is TRBJ2-7 and V is TRBV29-1, with 10 bases fitting TRBD1. Looked up from germline, CDR1 is SQVTM and CDR2 is ANQGSEA. V lost 4 bases, J lost 0 bases, and 12 bases stayed unmatched. This CDR3 has 17 residues.

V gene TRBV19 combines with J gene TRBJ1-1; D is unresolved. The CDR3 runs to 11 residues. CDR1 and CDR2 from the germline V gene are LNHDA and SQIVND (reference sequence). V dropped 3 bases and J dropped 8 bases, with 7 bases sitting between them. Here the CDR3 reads CASSIAQEAFF. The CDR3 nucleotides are TGTGCCAGTAGTATTGCCCAGGAAGCTTTCTTT.

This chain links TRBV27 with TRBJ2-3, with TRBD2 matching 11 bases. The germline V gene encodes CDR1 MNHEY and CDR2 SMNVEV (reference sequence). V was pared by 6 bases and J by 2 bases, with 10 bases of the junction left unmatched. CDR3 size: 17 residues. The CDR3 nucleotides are TGTGCCAGCAGCCAATTGCGACTAGCGGGAACCACAGATACGCAGTATTTT. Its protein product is CASSQLRLAGTTDTQYF.

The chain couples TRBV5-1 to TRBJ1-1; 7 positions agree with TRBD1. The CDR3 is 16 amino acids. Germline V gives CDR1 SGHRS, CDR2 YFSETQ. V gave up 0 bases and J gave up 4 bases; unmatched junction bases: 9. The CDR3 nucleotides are TGCGCCAGCAGCTTGGTCCAGGGGGACTGGAGCACTGAAGCTTTCTTT. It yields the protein CASSLVQGDWSTEAFF.

In nucleotides, the CDR3 is TGTGCCAGCAGTGAAACAGGGGGAAGCAATCAGCCCCAGCATTTT. Translating gives CASSETGGSNQPQHF. The gene calls are TRBV9 and TRBJ1-5, with TRBD1 identical over 8 bases. Trimming took 5 bases from V and 1 from J; bases not matched to a gene: 5. Germline CDR1 and CDR2: SGDLS and YYNGEE. CDR3 length equals 15 residues.

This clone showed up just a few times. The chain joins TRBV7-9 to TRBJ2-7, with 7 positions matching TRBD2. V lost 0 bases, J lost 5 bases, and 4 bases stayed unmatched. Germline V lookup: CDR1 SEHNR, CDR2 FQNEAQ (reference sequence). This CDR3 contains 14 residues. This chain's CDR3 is CASSLAGLADEQYF. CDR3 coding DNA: TGTGCCAGCAGCTTAGCTGGGCTAGCGGACGAGCAGTACTTC.